This paragraph reports one TCR beta chain. The target antigen is unknown. The CDR3 loop spans 16 amino acids. V lost 3 bases and J 4 bases, leaving 18 bases between the germline ends. Germline CDR1 and CDR2: SGHDT and YYEEEE. This specimen belongs to a study of cytomegalovirus exposure and HLA in healthy donors. Study findings and constraints: In a later analysis, 15,000 to 20,000 TCR beta sequences were associated with HLA alleles at 0.05 false discovery rate. The authors later found HLA-associated TCR beta chains more clonally expanded than equally common others. The authors enumerated over 150 TCR beta chains as linked to cytomegalovirus.

PCR was performed using 60 Vbeta and 13 Jbeta primers. Some clones are missing from TCRdb's copy, which holds only in-frame ones; the method was immunoSEQ multiplex PCR. Here the sample spans just over 200,000 clones, around four fifths being singletons. J is TRBJ2-3 and V is TRBV5-6, with D possibly matching TRBD2 (5 bases). Sequencing was performed on PBMCs. This sequence was found in a man aged 45-60 years in good health and CMV-seronegative. As DNA, the CDR3 is TGTGCCAGCAGCTCCCCCGGTAGGAGGAGGTCAGATACGCAGTATTTT. Amino acids: CASSSPGRRRSDTQYF.